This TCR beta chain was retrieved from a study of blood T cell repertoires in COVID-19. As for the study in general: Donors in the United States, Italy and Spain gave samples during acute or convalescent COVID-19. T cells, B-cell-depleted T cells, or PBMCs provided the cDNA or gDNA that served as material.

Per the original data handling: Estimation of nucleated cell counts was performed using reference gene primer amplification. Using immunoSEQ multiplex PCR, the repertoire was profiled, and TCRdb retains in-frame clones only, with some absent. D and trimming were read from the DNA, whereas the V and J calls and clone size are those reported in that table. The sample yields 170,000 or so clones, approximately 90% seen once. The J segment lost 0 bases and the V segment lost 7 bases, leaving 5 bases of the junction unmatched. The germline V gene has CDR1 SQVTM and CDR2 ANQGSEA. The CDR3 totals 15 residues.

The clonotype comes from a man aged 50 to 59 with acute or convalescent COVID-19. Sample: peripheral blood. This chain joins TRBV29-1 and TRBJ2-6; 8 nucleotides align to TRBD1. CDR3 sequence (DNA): TGCAGCGGAGGGGACAGGTACTCTGGGGCCAACGTCCTGACTTTC. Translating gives CSGGDRYSGANVLTF.